This passage covers 23 T cell receptor beta chains from one sample sequenced in a study of blood T cell repertoires in COVID-19. Repertoires were generated with immunoSEQ multiplex PCR, while TCRdb's copy carries only in-frame clones and drops some. The sample records some 83,000 clones, roughly 87% being singletons. The sample taken for sequencing was peripheral blood. The receptors were sampled from a man between 50 and 59 years old with acute or convalescent COVID-19.

This rearrangement joins TRBV15 to TRBJ2-7, with D possibly being TRBD2 (6 bases). The germline CDR1 and CDR2 sequences are LNHNV and YYDKDF (reference sequence). Trimming shortened V by 0 bases and J by 4 bases, and 13 bases separated the two germline ends. CDR3 length: 15 amino acids. The CDR3 sequence is CATSRDIGRGYEQYF. CDR3 nucleotide sequence: TGTGCCACCAGCAGAGATATTGGTCGGGGGTACGAGCAGTACTTC.

This chain links TRBV7-3 with TRBJ1-1, with 8 bases fitting TRBD1. Germline values: CDR1 SGHTA, CDR2 FQGTGA. V dropped 5 bases and J dropped 5; count of bases not matched to a gene: 4. This CDR3 region has 13 residues. CDR3 nucleotide sequence: TGTGCCAGCAGCGGAACAGGGGGTACTGAAGCTTTCTTT. As protein: CASSGTGGTEAFF. Full variable domain (outside the CDR3, taken from reference TRBV7-3 and TRBJ1-1): GAGVSQTPSNKVTEKGKYVELRCDPISGHTALYWYRQSLGQGPEFLIYFQGTGAADDSGLPNDRFFAVRPEGSVSTLKIQRTERGDSAVYLCASSGTGGTEAFFGQGTRLTVV.

The CDR3 protein is CASSPIERGNQPQHF. The CDR3 bases are TGTGCCAGCAGCCCCATTGAGAGGGGCAATCAGCCCCAGCATTTT. V gene TRBV6-6 combines with J gene TRBJ1-5; no definite D call. Trimming stripped 6 bases from V and 2 bases from J, with 14 bases between. The V gene's germline CDR1 is MNHNY and CDR2 SVGAGI (reference sequence). The CDR3 runs 15 residues.

There are a few counts of this clone. This chain connects TRBV28 to TRBJ2-5; D remains unclear. V was cut by 4 bases and J by 5 bases, with 8 bases left in between. The CDR3 sequence is 12 residues long. CDR1 and CDR2 from the germline V gene are MDHEN and SYDVKM. The CDR3 here is CASSSPSETQYF. In DNA form, the CDR3 reads TGTGCCAGCAGTTCCCCCTCCGAGACCCAGTACTTC.

This clone was observed a few times. V is TRBV10-1 and J is TRBJ2-7; 10 positions match TRBD2. CDR1 and CDR2 (germline): WNHNN, SYGVQD (reference sequence). V lost 2 bases to trimming and J lost 4 bases; unmatched junction nucleotides: 14. The CDR3 covers 18 residues. CDR3 region: CASSEGGREREGVYEQYF. The CDR3 coding sequence is TGCGCCAGCAGTGAGGGGGGTCGGGAGCGGGAGGGCGTATACGAGCAGTACTTC.

CDR3 sequence: CASSDRGPPVDGYTF. As DNA, the CDR3 is TGTGCCAGCAGTGACAGGGGGCCACCCGTAGATGGCTACACCTTC. V gene TRBV28 combines with J gene TRBJ1-2; TRBD1 aligns across 10 bases. The CDR3 is 15 residues long. J was trimmed by 6 bases and V by 5 bases; bases with no gene match: 9. Germline CDR1 and CDR2: MDHEN and SYDVKM.

The chain couples TRBV29-1 to TRBJ1-1; the D gene is possibly TRBD1 (6 bases). The CDR3 contains 13 residues. The germline gives CDR1 SQVTM, CDR2 ANQGSEA. Trimming removed 2 bases from V and 5 bases from J, with 12 bases in between. In DNA form, the CDR3 reads TGCAGCGTTGAAACAGGGATGGGAACTGAAGCTTTCTTT. Amino acids: CSVETGMGTEAFF.

V usage is TRBV12-3 or TRBV12-4 and J usage is TRBJ2-1; D gene uncertain. The CDR3 extends over 12 amino acids. Trimming stripped 6 bases from V and 10 bases from J, with 13 bases between. This CDR3 reads CASRPDEQEQFF. CDR3 in DNA: TGTGCCAGCAGGCCTGATGAGCAAGAGCAGTTCTTC.

The CDR3 loop is CASSHTQGRGTEAFF. The CDR3, as DNA: TGTGCCAGCAGCCATACCCAGGGGCGAGGGACTGAAGCTTTCTTT. The rearrangement links TRBV3-1 (or the pseudogene TRBV3-2) to TRBJ1-1, with D possibly matching TRBD1 (6 bases). This CDR3 has 15 residues. The ends were cut back, 3 bases at V and 5 bases at J, with 16 bases in the middle. Germline lookup yields CDR1 LGHDT and CDR2 YNNKEL (reference sequence).

V and J are TRBV6-6 and TRBJ2-5, with D perhaps matching TRBD2 (6 bases). Per the germline V gene, CDR1 is MNHNY and CDR2 is SVGAGI (reference sequence). This CDR3 comprises 13 residues. V lost 7 bases, J lost 3 bases, and 12 bases lay in between. The CDR3 sequence: CASTRGREETQYF. DNA for the CDR3: TGTGCCAGCACGCGGGGCAGAGAAGAGACCCAGTACTTC.

The chain uses TRBV6-5 and TRBJ2-2; 9 positions agree with TRBD1. J gave up 7 bases and V 7 bases, and 7 bases lay outside the gene matches. The CDR3 length is 14 residues. Germline CDR1 reads MNHEY; CDR2 reads SVGAGI. The CDR3 nucleotides are TGTGCCAGCAACCGGGACAGGGATATCGGGGAGCTGTTTTTT. Residues: CASNRDRDIGELFF.

The chain couples TRBV3-1 (or the pseudogene TRBV3-2) to TRBJ2-5; D possibly corresponds to TRBD1 (5 bases). The V gene lost 0 bases and the J gene lost 1 base, with 9 bases spanning the gap. CDR1 is LGHDT, CDR2 YNNKEL, per germline (reference sequence). This CDR3 region has 15 residues. The CDR3 region is CASSQDRAVQETQYF. For the CDR3, the DNA is TGTGCCAGCAGCCAAGACAGGGCCGTCCAAGAGACCCAGTACTTC.

The chain uses TRBV6-7 and TRBJ1-3; 10 bases line up with TRBD1. TRBV6-7 is an open reading frame, and its role is uncertain. J was trimmed by 0 bases and V by 3 bases; bases with no gene match: 8. The CDR3 runs 18 residues. The CDR3: CASSYSTGGKYSGNTIYF. Here the CDR3 DNA reads TGTGCCAGCAGTTATTCGACAGGGGGCAAATACTCTGGAAACACCATATATTTT.

This chain uses TRBV10-3 with TRBJ2-7, with a tentative D call TRBD2 (5 bases). Trimming removed 4 bases from V and 2 bases from J, with 9 bases in between. In germline, CDR1 is ENHRY, CDR2 SYGVKD. The CDR3 extends over 13 amino acids. CDR3 residues: CAISVDGTYEQYF. As DNA, the CDR3 is TGTGCCATCAGTGTGGACGGGACCTACGAGCAGTACTTC.

V is TRBV18 and J is TRBJ2-3; D ambiguous. CDR3 size: 12 residues. Trimming took off 3 bases at V and 3 bases at J, with 4 bases between the two ends. Germline loops: CDR1 KGHSH, CDR2 LQKENI. CDR3 coding DNA: TGTGCCAGCTCACCTGAGACAGATACGCAGTATTTT. The encoded protein is CASSPETDTQYF. Drawing the rest from reference TRBV18 and TRBJ2-3, the complete variable domain is NAGVMQNPRHLVRRRGQEARLRCSPMKGHSHVYWYRQLPEEGLKFMVYLQKENIIDESGMPKERFSAEFPKEGPSILRIQQVVRGDSAAYFCASSPETDTQYFGPGTRLTVL.

The V and J genes are TRBV7-2 and TRBJ2-3, with 11 bases aligning to TRBD2. CDR3 length: 17 residues. Looked up from germline, CDR1 is SGHTA and CDR2 is FQGNSA. V dropped 1 base and J dropped 4; count of bases not matched to a gene: 7. This chain's CDR3 is CASSLGVAGGYADTQYF. DNA for the CDR3: TGTGCCAGCAGCTTAGGGGTAGCGGGAGGGTACGCAGATACGCAGTATTTT. Using reference TRBV7-2 and TRBJ2-3 for the parts outside the CDR3, the full variable domain is GAGVSQSPSNKVTEKGKDVELRCDPISGHTALYWYRQSLGQGLEFLIYFQGNSAPDKSGLPSDRFSAERTGGSVSTLTIQRTQQEDSAVYLCASSLGVAGGYADTQYFGPGTRLTVL.

In DNA form, the CDR3 reads TGTGCCAGCAGCCAAGGGACTAGCGGCTCTGTGGGCAATGAGCAGTTCTTC. Its translation is CASSQGTSGSVGNEQFF. The chain links TRBV4-2 to TRBJ2-1, with 10 bases matching TRBD2. The CDR3 covers 17 residues. V shed 1 base and J 6 bases; nucleotides not matched to a gene: 9. Germline values: CDR1 LGHNA, CDR2 YNFKEQ.

The chain recombines TRBV28 with TRBJ1-2, with TRBD1 matching 7 bases. With 5 bases clipped from V and 7 bases from J, the junction kept 10 bases outside the gene matches. The CDR3 is 14 amino acids. CDR1 and CDR2 from the germline V gene are MDHEN and SYDVKM. The CDR3 nucleotides are TGTGCCAGCAGTACCGGGACAGCCGGACTTGGCTACACCTTC. Its translation: CASSTGTAGLGYTF.

Only one count was recorded for this clone. The chain uses TRBV29-1 and TRBJ2-5; D perhaps matches TRBD2 (5 bases). Trimming removed 2 bases at V and 5 bases at J, with 12 bases between. The CDR3 loop spans 13 amino acids. CDR1 is SQVTM and CDR2 is ANQGSEA in the germline V gene. The CDR3 DNA is TGCAGCGTTGAATGGTTAGCGACTGAGACCCAGTACTTC. This encodes CSVEWLATETQYF.

The chain couples TRBV6-6 to TRBJ2-7, with D hard to call. V dropped 3 bases and J dropped 3 bases, with 6 bases sitting between them. The CDR3 totals 12 residues. Germline V gene data show CDR1 as MNHNY and CDR2 as SVGAGI (reference sequence). The CDR3: CASSYNSYEQYF. CDR3 bases: TGTGCCAGCAGTTATAACAGCTACGAGCAGTACTTC.

This clone was seen a handful of times. This chain joins TRBV15 and TRBJ2-1, with D possibly being TRBD2 (6 bases). Trimming shortened V by 5 bases and J by 7 bases, and 15 bases separated the two germline ends. Germline V lookup: CDR1 LNHNV, CDR2 YYDKDF (reference sequence). This CDR3 is 14 amino acids long. Here the CDR3 DNA reads TGTGCCACCAGCGTGGGACTCCCGTTGAATGAGCAGTTCTTC. Translated, it gives CATSVGLPLNEQFF.

The chain has TRBV25-1 and TRBJ2-3, with D perhaps matching TRBD2 (6 bases). This CDR3 has 12 amino acids. V lost 6 bases to trimming and J lost 6 bases, with 10 bases between them. Germline assignment: CDR1 MGHDK and CDR2 SYGVNS. The CDR3 region has the DNA TGTGCCAGCAGCGGGAGCGGTGATACGCAGTATTTT. It specifies CASSGSGDTQYF.

The chain is built from TRBV11-1 and TRBJ1-1; TRBD1 matches 8 bases. Germline V gene sequence: CDR1 SGHAT, CDR2 FQDESV (reference sequence). The CDR3 loop spans 14 amino acids. V was pared by 4 bases and J by 1 base, with 2 bases of the junction left unmatched. The CDR3 loop reads CASSSGTGNTEAFF. In nucleotides, the CDR3 is TGTGCCAGCAGCTCCGGGACAGGGAACACTGAAGCTTTCTTT.